The present entry profiles one TCR beta chain with its context. This specimen comes from a study of shared clonotypes between healthy human individuals. Only in-frame clones appear in the TCRdb table, and some are missing; sequencing was by immunoSEQ multiplex PCR. The sample has 1,500,000 or so clones; about 98.5% are singletons. A CD45RA+ naive subset and a CD45RA-negative memory subset were split from CD4+ cells. Germline V lookup: CDR1 MNHNS, CDR2 SASEGT. This CDR3 is built from 16 residues. Trimming left V 2 bases short and J 0 bases short, with 12 bases between. This clonotype was sampled from a man aged 25 to 45 in good health. The sequencing sample was made of naive CD4+ T cells sorted from blood. Subset reported: CD45RA+ positively selected. This rearrangement joins TRBV6-1 to TRBJ2-3, with D perhaps TRBD2 (6 bases). The DNA for the CDR3 is TGTGCCAGCAGTGAACTCGGGGGAGGAAGCACAGATACGCAGTATTTT. This codes for CASSELGGGSTDTQYF.